This TCR beta chain was obtained from a study of blood T cell repertoires in COVID-19. The overall study: Acute-phase and convalescent COVID-19 samples originated in the United States, Italy and Spain. From T cells, B-cell-depleted T cells, or PBMCs came the material, which was cDNA or gDNA.

The CDR3 sequence is 14 residues long. With 9 bases clipped from V and 8 bases from J, the junction kept 13 bases outside the gene matches. The germline gives CDR1 SGHRS, CDR2 YFSETQ. In the original processing: Reference gene primer amplification gave nucleated cell count estimates. Produced via immunoSEQ multiplex PCR; TCRdb's table is partial and in-frame only. D and trimming come from the DNA, and the V and J calls and clone size come from that table. The top ten hold over 8% of the sample, which has about 42,000 clones, roughly nine tenths seen once. Input material: peripheral blood. The V gene is TRBV5-1, the J gene TRBJ2-1, with 8 nucleotides matching TRBD1. The receptor was derived from a man aged 25-45 years with active or convalescent COVID-19. The CDR3 nucleotides are TGCGCCACCCTCGATCAGGGGGCAGAAGATGAGCAGTTCTTC. Protein: CATLDQGAEDEQFF.